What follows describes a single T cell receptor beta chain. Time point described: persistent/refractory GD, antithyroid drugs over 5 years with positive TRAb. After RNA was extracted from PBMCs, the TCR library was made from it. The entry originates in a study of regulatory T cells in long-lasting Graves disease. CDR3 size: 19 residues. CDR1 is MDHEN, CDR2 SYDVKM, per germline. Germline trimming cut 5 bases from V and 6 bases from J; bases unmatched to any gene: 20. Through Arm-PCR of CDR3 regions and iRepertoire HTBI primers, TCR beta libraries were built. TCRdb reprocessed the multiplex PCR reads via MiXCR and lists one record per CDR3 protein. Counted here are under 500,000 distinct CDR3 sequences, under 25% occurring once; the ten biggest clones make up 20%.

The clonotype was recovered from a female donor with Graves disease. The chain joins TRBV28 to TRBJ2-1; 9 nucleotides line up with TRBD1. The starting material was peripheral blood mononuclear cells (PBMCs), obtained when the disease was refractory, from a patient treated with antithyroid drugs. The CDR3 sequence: CASSILGTGHSLASNEQFF. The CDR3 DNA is TGTGCCAGCAGTATCCTCGGGACAGGGCATTCATTAGCCTCCAATGAGCAGTTCTTC.